A single sample gave rise to the 15 T cell receptor beta chains below, sequenced in a study of blood T cells in healthy people across ages. The second PCR ran roughly 6 to 11 cycles with a sample-barcoded 5' primer and J-beta primers. A single record per CDR3 protein comes from TCRdb applying MiXCR to the 5' RACE reads. The sample yields 1.5 million to 2 million distinct CDR3 sequences, about 30% seen once. Sequencing was performed on blood. These receptors were taken from a woman aged 30 to 39 in good health.

The V call is TRBV30, the J call TRBJ2-3; 11 bases match TRBD2. The CDR3 runs 15 residues. Germline V gene data show CDR1 as GTSNPN and CDR2 as SVGIG (reference sequence). After removal of 2 bases from V and 0 bases from J, the junction contained 1 base not matched to a gene. Here the CDR3 reads CAWSLAGGSTDTQYF. CDR3 coding DNA: TGTGCCTGGAGTTTAGCGGGGGGGAGCACAGATACGCAGTATTTT.

This clonotype was seen a few times. The rearrangement uses TRBV6-6 and TRBJ1-4; maybe TRBD1 (5 bases). Germline lookup yields CDR1 MNHNY and CDR2 SVGAGI (reference sequence). This CDR3 comprises 14 residues. The ends were cut back, 6 bases at V and 7 bases at J, with 15 bases in the middle. DNA of the CDR3: TGTGCCAGCAGACCCGGGGGTCAGGGTGAAAAACTGTTTTTT. It is translated as CASRPGGQGEKLFF.

This clonotype has more than one count but fewer than ten. At one boundary the junction diverges from the germline segment, which might be a read error. The chain employs TRBV20-1 and TRBJ2-7; TRBD2 matches at 10 bases. Germline assignment: CDR1 DFQATT and CDR2 SNEGSKA (reference sequence). CDR3 length: 10 amino acids. The CDR3 region is CSGLAGELYF. CDR3 nucleotides: TGCAGTGGGCTAGCGGGAGAGCTGTACTTC.

This clonotype was detected a few times. This chain links TRBV20-1 with TRBJ2-1; 7 bases agree with TRBD1. Losses at the gene ends were 6 bases for V and 3 bases for J; bases not matched to a gene: 14. The length of the CDR3 is 16 residues. CDR1 is DFQATT, CDR2 SNEGSKA, per germline (reference sequence). CDR3 bases: TGCAGTGCGCCCCGCCCACCGACAGGGAGCTACAATGAGCAGTTCTTC. Translating gives CSAPRPPTGSYNEQFF.

Of note for this clonotype: A much bigger clone sits one base away, suggesting this may be a read error. The rearrangement links TRBV20-1 to TRBJ2-1; 8 bases are shared with TRBD1. V lost 2 bases and J lost 10; bases outside the gene matches: 10. The germline V gene has CDR1 DFQATT and CDR2 SNEGSKA (reference sequence). This CDR3 region has 14 residues. CDR3 residues: CSARLQGDSYEQFF. The CDR3 DNA reads as TGCAGTGCTAGATTACAGGGGGACTCCTACGAGCAGTTCTTC.

Many counts were recorded for this clonotype. The V gene is TRBV7-9, the J gene TRBJ2-3; D is perhaps TRBD2 (5 bases). V gave up 1 base and J gave up 10 bases, with 6 bases separating them. The germline gives CDR1 SEHNR, CDR2 FQNEAQ (reference sequence). The CDR3 totals 11 residues. The CDR3 region has the DNA TGTGCCAGCAGCTTAGAGGAGGCGCAGTATTTT. This sequence encodes CASSLEEAQYF. Together with reference TRBV7-9 and TRBJ2-3, the CDR3 gives the full variable domain: DTGVSQNPRHKITKRGQNVTFRCDPISEHNRLYWYRQTLGQGPEFLTYFQNEAQLEKSRLLSDRFSAERPKGSFSTLEIQRTEQGDSAMYLCASSLEEAQYFGPGTRLTVL.

This clonotype has more than one count but fewer than ten. This chain joins TRBV12-3 or TRBV12-4 and TRBJ2-1; 10 bases align to TRBD2. The trim removed 3 bases at V and 0 bases at J, leaving 11 bases unmatched. The CDR3 totals 19 residues. CDR3 coding DNA: TGTGCCAGCAGTTTGGAGAGCGGGGGGGGCCTCCTCTCCTACAATGAGCAGTTCTTC. Its protein is CASSLESGGGLLSYNEQFF.

The chain is built from TRBV12-3 or TRBV12-4 and TRBJ2-7; tentatively, D is TRBD2 (6 bases). The V and J ends lost 4 bases and 3 bases respectively, with 13 bases between them. The CDR3 has 14 residues. The CDR3 DNA reads as TGTGCCAGCAGTTGGGGACGGGGGTTCTACGAGCAGTACTTC. Protein: CASSWGRGFYEQYF.

This clonotype was seen only a few times. The rearrangement uses TRBV24-1 and TRBJ2-1; TRBD2 matches at 8 bases. V lost 6 bases and J lost 6; bases outside the gene matches: 3. The CDR3 runs to 13 residues. Per germline, CDR1 KGHDR and CDR2 SFDVKD. Written as DNA, the CDR3 is TGTGCCACCAGTTTCCTAGCGGGCAATGAGCAGTTCTTC. Protein product: CATSFLAGNEQFF.

In its sample, this clonotype was seen a few times. The rearrangement joins TRBV28 to TRBJ1-1, with D possibly TRBD1 on 5 matching bases. The CDR3 has 13 amino acids. CDR1 MDHEN and CDR2 SYDVKM come from the germline V gene. The V and J ends lost 5 bases and 3 bases respectively, with 10 bases between them. The CDR3 protein is CASSRDSYTEAFF. The CDR3 region has the DNA TGTGCCAGCAGTAGAGACAGTTACACTGAAGCTTTCTTT.

This clonotype was seen only a few times. The CDR3 sequence: CSARETGTGGWEQYF. CDR3 sequence (DNA): TGCAGTGCTAGAGAAACCGGGACAGGGGGATGGGAGCAGTACTTC. The chain recombines TRBV20-1 with TRBJ2-7; 11 positions match TRBD1. Germline CDR1 is DFQATT and CDR2 is SNEGSKA (reference sequence). The V gene end was trimmed by 0 bases and the J gene end by 7 bases; junction bases not matched to a gene: 8. The CDR3 length is 15 residues.

The rearrangement joins TRBV5-5 to TRBJ2-5, with 7 bases fitting TRBD2. CDR1 and CDR2 from the germline V gene are SGHKS and YYEKEE (reference sequence). J was trimmed by 2 bases and V by 4 bases; bases with no gene match: 11. There are 16 residues in the CDR3. The CDR3 spells CASSPSGTTGQETQYF. DNA of the CDR3: TGTGCCAGCAGCCCGAGCGGGACTACCGGTCAAGAGACCCAGTACTTC.

About this clonotype: This could be a read error, since a much larger clone is one nucleotide away. This likely comes from a read error, as the CDR3 has no conserved phenylalanine or tryptophan at its end. The J gene is TRBJ2-5, the V gene TRBV7-2; 7 bases align to TRBD2. The germline CDR1 and CDR2 sequences are SGHTA and FQGNSA. V lost 1 base to trimming and J lost 6 bases; unmatched junction nucleotides: 8. This CDR3 is 15 amino acids long. CDR3 DNA sequence: TGTGCCAGCAGCTTAGAAGGGACTAATGGCAAGACCCAGTACTCC. This translates into CASSLEGTNGKTQYS.

The V call is TRBV20-1, the J call TRBJ2-3, with TRBD1 as a possible D gene (5 bases). Between the trimmed V and J ends, which lost 6 bases and 1 base, there was a span of 8 bases. Germline V gene lookup returns CDR1 DFQATT and CDR2 SNEGSKA (reference sequence). This CDR3 is 12 amino acids long. This chain's CDR3 is CSAQGGTDTQYF. CDR3 nucleotides: TGCAGTGCGCAAGGGGGCACAGATACGCAGTATTTT.

Many counts were recorded for this clonotype. The chain is built from TRBV10-3 and TRBJ2-1, with 8 bases fitting TRBD1. This CDR3 comprises 16 residues. The V gene end was trimmed by 6 bases and the J gene end by 8 bases; junction bases not matched to a gene: 15. Germline CDR1 and CDR2: ENHRY and SYGVKD. The CDR3 reads CAISAAETGVKDEQFF. The CDR3 DNA is TGTGCCATCAGCGCCGCCGAGACAGGGGTTAAGGATGAGCAGTTCTTC.